The T cell receptor beta chain described here comes from a study of Ad26.COV2.S vaccination and SARS-CoV-2 variants. The CDR3 runs 15 residues. Germline lookup yields CDR1 SGHVS and CDR2 FNYEAQ. Germline trimming cut 0 bases from V and 7 bases from J; bases unmatched to any gene: 5. Documented treatment: roughly 20 received Ad26.COV2.S at low or high dose, single or two shots; about 5 received placebo; per-sample allocation not given. Collection of samples fell on day 63 after the first vaccine or placebo injection. Some clones are missing from TCRdb's copy, which holds only in-frame ones; the method was immunoSEQ multiplex PCR. This repertoire shows around 270,000 clones, roughly 85% found once; its top ten account for less than 3.5%.

Material: peripheral blood, obtained in a trial of Ad26.COV2.S vaccine versus placebo. The V gene is TRBV7-6, the J gene TRBJ2-2, with TRBD1 matching 7 bases. The TCR sequence derives from a person between 18 and 65 years old who received the Ad26.COV2.S COVID-19 vaccine or a placebo. As DNA, the CDR3 is TGTGCCAGCAGCTTAGCAGGACAGGTTCACGGGGAGCTGTTTTTT. It yields the protein CASSLAGQVHGELFF. The variable domain in full, completed from reference TRBV7-6 and TRBJ2-2, reads GAGVSQSPRYKVTKRGQDVALRCDPISGHVSLYWYRQALGQGPEFLTYFNYEAQQDKSGLPNDRFSAERPEGSISTLTIQRTEQRDSAMYRCASSLAGQVHGELFFGEGSRLTVL.